This T cell receptor beta chain was recorded in a study of blood T cell repertoires in COVID-19. Study information: Sample material is recorded as cDNA or gDNA derived from T cells, B-cell-depleted T cells, or PBMCs.

The CDR3 extends over 15 amino acids. Germline trimming cut 1 base from V and 13 bases from J; bases unmatched to any gene: 12. The V gene's germline CDR1 is SEHNR and CDR2 FQNEAQ (reference sequence). How the authors handled the data: By means of reference gene primer amplification, nucleated cell counts were estimated. The repertoire was sequenced with immunoSEQ multiplex PCR; TCRdb's copy has only in-frame clones and lacks some. Clone size and the V and J calls come from that table; the DNA yielded D and trimming. The data show 300,000 or so clones, around 87% seen once. The chain is built from TRBV7-9 and TRBJ2-1; 8 nucleotides line up with TRBD1. The sequencing input was peripheral blood. The receptor comes from a woman aged 45-65 years who had recovered from COVID-19. DNA of the CDR3: TGTGCCAGCAGCTTAGAAACTAGACTCCCAGGGGGCCAGTTCTTC. Translating gives CASSLETRLPGGQFF.